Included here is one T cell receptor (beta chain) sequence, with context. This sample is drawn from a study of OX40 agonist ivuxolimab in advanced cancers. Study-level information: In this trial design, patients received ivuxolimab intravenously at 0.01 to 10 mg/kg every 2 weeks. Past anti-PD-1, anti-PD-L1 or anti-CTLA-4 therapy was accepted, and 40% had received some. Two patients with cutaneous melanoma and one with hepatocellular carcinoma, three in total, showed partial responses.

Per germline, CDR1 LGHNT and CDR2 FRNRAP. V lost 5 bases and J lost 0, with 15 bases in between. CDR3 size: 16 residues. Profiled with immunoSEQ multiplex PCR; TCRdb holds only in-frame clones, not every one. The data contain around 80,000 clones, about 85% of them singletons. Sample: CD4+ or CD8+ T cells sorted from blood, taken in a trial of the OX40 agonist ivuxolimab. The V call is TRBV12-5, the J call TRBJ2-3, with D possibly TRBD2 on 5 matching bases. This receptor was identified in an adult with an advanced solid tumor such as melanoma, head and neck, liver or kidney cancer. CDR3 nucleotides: TGTGCTAGTGGTAACCCCAAAGGGAGTAGCACAGATACGCAGTATTTT. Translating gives CASGNPKGSSTDTQYF.